This T cell receptor beta chain was profiled in a study of CD8 T cells in Susac syndrome. Trimming removed 0 bases from V and 7 bases from J; junction bases left unmatched: 10. The CDR3 is 17 residues long. In germline, CDR1 is DFQATT, CDR2 SNEGSKA (reference sequence). The RNA input was about 0.5 to 1 ug, and it was reverse transcribed with random hexamers. TCRdb redid the calling of the immunoSEQ multiplex PCR reads with MiXCR, one entry per CDR3 protein. This table holds about 85,000 distinct CDR3 sequences, around 93% found once. The V call is TRBV20-1, the J call TRBJ2-2; 11 positions agree with TRBD2. The source material was CD8+ T cells from PBMCs. The source is a human donor with Susac syndrome. As DNA, the CDR3 is TGCAGTGCTAGAGAAACGACTAGCGGGGAGATGATCGGGGAGCTGTTTTTT. This sequence encodes CSARETTSGEMIGELFF.